These 26 T cell receptor beta chains came from one sample sequenced in a study of OX40 agonist ivuxolimab in advanced cancers. Data came from immunoSEQ multiplex PCR; TCRdb stores just in-frame clones and leaves some out. This sample has 45,000 or so clones, with 84% found just once. The input for sequencing was CD4+ or CD8+ T cells sorted from blood, taken in a trial of the OX40 agonist ivuxolimab. The receptor set was obtained from an adult with an advanced solid tumor such as melanoma, head and neck, liver or kidney cancer.

The chain carries TRBV7-3 and TRBJ2-1; weak D call: TRBD2 (6 bases). V was trimmed by 0 bases and J by 2 bases, leaving 8 bases between them. CDR3 length equals 15 residues. Germline-derived CDR1 and CDR2 are SGHTA and FQGTGA. The CDR3 region has the DNA TGTGCCAGCAGCTTAACTAGCGGCGCCTACAATGAGCAGTTCTTC. Its protein is CASSLTSGAYNEQFF.

V gene TRBV12-5 combines with J gene TRBJ2-1; D perhaps matches TRBD2 (6 bases). The CDR3 spans 12 residues. Between the trimmed V and J ends, which lost 7 bases and 6 bases, there was a span of 10 bases. Germline V gene data show CDR1 as LGHNT and CDR2 as FRNRAP. CDR3 sequence (DNA): TGTGCTAGTGCCCTGACTAGCAATGAGCAGTTCTTC. Protein product: CASALTSNEQFF.

This clone was picked up a small number of times. The V call is TRBV7-7, the J call TRBJ2-1, with D uncertain. V was clipped by 1 base and J by 6 bases, with 10 bases between them. The CDR3 loop spans 14 amino acids. Germline assignment: CDR1 SSHAT and CDR2 FNYEAQ (reference sequence). CDR3 DNA sequence: TGTGCCAGCAGCTTAGATAGGGCCTCCAATGAGCAGTTCTTC. Protein: CASSLDRASNEQFF. The full variable domain, rest sourced from reference TRBV7-7 and TRBJ2-1, is GAGVSQSPRYKVTKRGQDVTLRCDPISSHATLYWYQQALGQGPEFLTYFNYEAQPDKSGLPSDRFSAERPEGSISTLTIQRTEQRDSAMYRCASSLDRASNEQFFGPGTRLTVL.

The V call is TRBV5-1, the J call TRBJ2-2; possibly TRBD2 for D (6 bases). CDR1 is SGHRS and CDR2 is YFSETQ in the germline V gene. The V and J ends lost 5 bases and 2 bases respectively, with 7 bases between them. The CDR3 totals 13 residues. CDR3 in DNA: TGCGCCAGCAGACTAGCCAACACCGGGGAGCTGTTTTTT. It yields the protein CASRLANTGELFF.

The rearrangement links TRBV9 to TRBJ1-2, with 7 bases aligning to TRBD1. The V and J ends lost 4 bases and 4 bases, in that order; junction bases with no gene match: 13. CDR1 is SGDLS, CDR2 YYNGEE, per germline. This CDR3 has 16 amino acids. The CDR3 loop reads CASSPQMMTGSYGYTF. The CDR3 DNA sequence: TGTGCCAGCAGCCCCCAGATGATGACAGGGAGCTATGGCTACACCTTC. Variable domain in full (rest from reference TRBV9 and TRBJ1-2): DSGVTQTPKHLITATGQRVTLRCSPRSGDLSVYWYQQSLDQGLQFLIQYYNGEERAKGNILERFSAQQFPDLHSELNLSSLELGDSALYFCASSPQMMTGSYGYTFGSGTRLTVV.

The chain joins TRBV19 to TRBJ1-2; the D gene is possibly TRBD1 (5 bases). The germline gives CDR1 LNHDA, CDR2 SQIVND (reference sequence). Between the trimmed V and J ends, which lost 8 bases and 7 bases, there was a span of 17 bases. This CDR3 comprises 13 residues. The CDR3: CASGGHLEAGYTF. The CDR3 DNA reads as TGTGCCAGTGGTGGACATCTGGAAGCTGGCTACACCTTC.

The V gene is TRBV4-3, the J gene TRBJ1-1, with TRBD1 as a possible D gene (6 bases). Germline V gene sequence: CDR1 LGHNA, CDR2 YSLEER. Trimming took off 4 bases at V and 4 bases at J, with 10 bases between the two ends. CDR3 length: 13 residues. This CDR3 reads CASSPQGTTEAFF. The CDR3 DNA sequence: TGCGCCAGCAGCCCTCAGGGGACCACTGAAGCTTTCTTT.

This chain links TRBV4-3 with TRBJ1-3; D is uncertain. This CDR3 is 15 amino acids long. V was clipped by 0 bases and J by 0 bases, with 6 bases between them. Germline V gene lookup returns CDR1 LGHNA and CDR2 YSLEER. For the CDR3, the DNA is TGCGCCAGCAGCCAAGACGTGTTCTCTGGAAACACCATATATTTT. This codes for CASSQDVFSGNTIYF.

V usage is TRBV27 and J usage is TRBJ2-2; TRBD1 might be the D (5 bases). With 5 bases removed from V and 7 bases from J, the gap between germline ends came to 8 bases. The CDR3 contains 12 residues. The germline V gene has CDR1 MNHEY and CDR2 SMNVEV (reference sequence). The CDR3 nucleotides are TGTGCCAGCAGTGCACAGGTCGGGGAGCTGTTTTTT. This gives the protein CASSAQVGELFF.

This sequence joins TRBV7-9 and TRBJ2-3; either TRBD1 or TRBD2 may supply D (5 bases each). The length of the CDR3 is 13 residues. The V gene's germline CDR1 is SEHNR and CDR2 FQNEAQ (reference sequence). The V and J ends lost 5 bases and 4 bases respectively, with 10 bases between them. The CDR3 DNA reads as TGTGCCAGCAGCCCCCGGGGACCAGATACGCAGTATTTT. It specifies CASSPRGPDTQYF.

The chain couples TRBV21-1 to TRBJ2-6; the table gives TRBD1 as D, unverified against the DNA. TRBV21-1 corresponds to a pseudogene. The CDR3 is 19 residues long. The CDR3 spells CASSNGQDPDRSGANVLTF. DNA for the CDR3: TGTGCCAGCAGCAACGGACAGGACCCCGATCGTTCTGGGGCCAACGTCCTGACTTTC.

This rearrangement joins TRBV9 to TRBJ2-1; 7 nucleotides agree with TRBD1. The germline gives CDR1 SGDLS, CDR2 YYNGEE. With V trimmed by 5 bases and J by 2 bases, 7 bases remained unmatched. CDR3 size: 15 residues. The DNA of the CDR3 is TGTGCCAGCAGTCGGGACAGTTTACCCTACAATGAGCAGTTCTTC. Its protein product is CASSRDSLPYNEQFF.

The J gene is TRBJ1-6, the V gene TRBV30; 7 nucleotides line up with TRBD1. V shed 3 bases and J 7 bases; nucleotides not matched to a gene: 21. The CDR3 is 19 residues long. Germline assignment: CDR1 GTSNPN and CDR2 SVGIG (reference sequence). The CDR3: CAWRARRAQGMFGNSPLHF. The CDR3 nucleotides read TGTGCCTGGAGGGCCCGTAGGGCACAGGGGATGTTCGGCAATTCACCCCTCCACTTT.

The CDR3: CASSQGQGPWEQYF. CDR3 nucleotide sequence: TGCGCCAGCAGCCAGGGGCAGGGTCCCTGGGAGCAGTACTTC. The genes are TRBV4-3 and TRBJ2-7; the D gene is possibly TRBD1 (5 bases). The CDR3 contains 14 residues. Trimming cost V 3 bases and J 7 bases, with 16 bases left between them. The germline CDR1 and CDR2 sequences are LGHNA and YSLEER.

This clone was found a few times. The chain links TRBV7-6 to TRBJ2-5, with D hard to call. This CDR3 contains 12 residues. The V end lost 0 bases, the J end lost 2 bases, and 1 base lay between the germline ends. Germline V lookup: CDR1 SGHVS, CDR2 FNYEAQ. The CDR3 nucleotides read TGTGCCAGCAGCTTAGCGCAAGAGACCCAGTACTTC. This translates into CASSLAQETQYF.

This clone was seen a handful of times. The chain combines TRBV11-2 with TRBJ2-1; 7 bases fit TRBD2. V shed 3 bases, J shed 2 bases, and the junction held 4 bases outside the gene matches. CDR3 length: 15 residues. Germline CDR1 and CDR2: SGHAT and FQNNGV. CDR3 in amino acids: CASSLGGSTYNEQFF. The CDR3 DNA is TGTGCCAGCAGCTTGGGCGGGAGTACCTACAATGAGCAGTTCTTC.

This sequence joins TRBV5-1 and TRBJ2-3, with D tentatively TRBD1 (6 bases). Germline V gene data show CDR1 as SGHRS and CDR2 as YFSETQ. The CDR3 contains 15 residues. Between the trimmed V and J ends, which lost 2 bases and 3 bases, there was a span of 13 bases. The CDR3 DNA follows: TGCGCCAGCAGCTTACAGGGACCTAGGACAGATACGCAGTATTTT. Translating gives CASSLQGPRTDTQYF.

The chain links TRBV5-1 to TRBJ1-1; D is unresolved. V lost 0 bases and J lost 10, with 13 bases in between. CDR3 size: 13 residues. CDR1 and CDR2 (germline): SGHRS, YFSETQ. Here the CDR3 reads CASSLDGPRGAFF. Here the CDR3 DNA reads TGCGCCAGCAGCTTGGACGGGCCTCGGGGAGCTTTCTTT. The full variable domain, its missing parts supplied by reference TRBV5-1 and TRBJ1-1, is KAGVTQTPRYLIKTRGQQVTLSCSPISGHRSVSWYQQTPGQGLQFLFEYFSETQRNKGNFPGRFSGRQFSNSRSEMNVSTLELGDSALYLCASSLDGPRGAFFGQGTRLTVV.

The genes are TRBV18 and TRBJ1-2, with 11 bases that match TRBD1. The CDR3 sequence is 16 residues long. The J segment lost 2 bases and the V segment lost 2 bases, leaving 4 bases of the junction unmatched. CDR1 is KGHSH, CDR2 LQKENI, per germline. The CDR3 loop reads CASSPFGTGGNYGYTF. CDR3 coding DNA: TGTGCCAGCTCACCATTCGGGACAGGGGGGAACTATGGCTACACCTTC.

V and J are TRBV30 and TRBJ1-1; D is perhaps TRBD1 (6 bases). The length of the CDR3 is 14 residues. Germline assignment: CDR1 GTSNPN and CDR2 SVGIG (reference sequence). V lost 3 bases to trimming and J lost 3 bases, with 14 bases between them. CDR3 in amino acids: CAWRGGPAYTEAFF. The DNA for the CDR3 is TGTGCCTGGAGGGGGGGGCCAGCCTACACTGAAGCTTTCTTT.

This chain links TRBV6-6 with TRBJ1-2, with a tentative D call TRBD1 (5 bases). V gave up 6 bases and J gave up 4 bases, with 12 bases separating them. Germline V CDR1 and CDR2: MNHNY, SVGAGI (reference sequence). This CDR3 is 13 amino acids long. CDR3 sequence (DNA): TGTGCCAGCAGCCTCAGGGTTCGCTATGGCTACACCTTC. Its protein is CASSLRVRYGYTF.

This clone was counted a single time. CDR3 protein: CASSPGGNYRTDTQYF. In nucleotides, the CDR3 is TGTGCCAGCAGCCCCGGGGGCAACTATCGCACAGATACGCAGTATTTT. This chain connects TRBV7-3 to TRBJ2-3; D is perhaps TRBD1 or TRBD2 (6 bases each). The V end was cut by 5 bases, the J end by 1 base, with 16 bases between. Germline-derived CDR1 and CDR2 are SGHTA and FQGTGA. The CDR3 has 16 residues.

The rearrangement joins TRBV7-2 to TRBJ1-1, with D possibly being TRBD1 (5 bases). V gave up 5 bases and J gave up 1 base, with 11 bases separating them. The CDR3 has 14 amino acids. The germline V gene encodes CDR1 SGHTA and CDR2 FQGNSA. The CDR3 DNA reads TGTGCCAGCAGCGGGGCGACGGGGAACACTGAAGCTTTCTTT. The encoded protein is CASSGATGNTEAFF.

The chain joins TRBV11-2 to TRBJ2-2, with 8 bases that match TRBD2. This CDR3 is 15 amino acids long. Germline CDR1 SGHAT, CDR2 FQNNGV. Trimming took 3 bases from V and 4 from J; bases not matched to a gene: 4. The CDR3 bases are TGTGCCAGCAGCTTCGGGCTAGCGGGCACCGGGGAGCTGTTTTTT. This gives the protein CASSFGLAGTGELFF.

The gene calls are TRBV5-1 and TRBJ1-1; D might be TRBD1 (6 bases). CDR3 size: 15 residues. Per germline, CDR1 SGHRS and CDR2 YFSETQ. The V end was cut by 1 base, the J end by 5 bases, with 15 bases between. The CDR3, as DNA: TGCGCCAGCAGCTTGTTCACGGGGGCGAAAACTGAAGCTTTCTTT. This sequence encodes CASSLFTGAKTEAFF.

The V and J genes are TRBV7-9 and TRBJ1-4; the D gene is possibly TRBD1 (6 bases). The germline V gene has CDR1 SEHNR and CDR2 FQNEAQ (reference sequence). V was trimmed by 5 bases and J by 4 bases, leaving 11 bases between them. This CDR3 spans 14 amino acids. The DNA of the CDR3 is TGTGCCAGCAGCCGGACAGATTTTAATGAAAAACTGTTTTTT. Protein sequence: CASSRTDFNEKLFF. The complete variable domain, with remaining parts taken from reference TRBV7-9 and TRBJ1-4, reads DTGVSQNPRHKITKRGQNVTFRCDPISEHNRLYWYRQTLGQGPEFLTYFQNEAQLEKSRLLSDRFSAERPKGSFSTLEIQRTEQGDSAMYLCASSRTDFNEKLFFGSGTQLSVL.